One and the same sample provided the 27 T cell receptor beta chains below, sequenced in a study of cytomegalovirus exposure and HLA in healthy donors. The PCR was carried out with 60 Vbeta primers and 13 Jbeta primers. Some clones are missing from TCRdb's copy, which holds only in-frame ones; the method was immunoSEQ multiplex PCR. This table holds approximately 140,000 clones, around 72% found once. The sample taken for sequencing was PBMCs. All receptors come from a woman aged 40 to 50 in good health and CMV-seronegative.

The chain combines TRBV4-2 with TRBJ1-2; 7 positions agree with TRBD1. In germline, CDR1 is LGHNA, CDR2 YNFKEQ. The CDR3 covers 15 residues. V was pared by 4 bases and J by 7 bases, with 12 bases of the junction left unmatched. The CDR3 bases are TGTGCCAGCAGCCCTCGACAGGGACCCACTGCTGGCTACACCTTC. Residues: CASSPRQGPTAGYTF.

This clone was counted a few times. The chain uses TRBV11-1 and TRBJ1-5; 8 bases align to TRBD1. V lost 2 bases to trimming and J lost 4 bases; unmatched junction nucleotides: 13. This CDR3 has 18 amino acids. The V gene's germline CDR1 is SGHAT and CDR2 FQDESV (reference sequence). The CDR3 reads CASSLLNVQGARNQPQHF. CDR3 nucleotide sequence: TGTGCCAGCAGCTTACTGAACGTCCAGGGGGCGCGGAATCAGCCCCAGCATTTT.

The rearrangement links TRBV7-6 to TRBJ1-2; 8 bases match TRBD1. Germline CDR1 and CDR2: SGHVS and FNYEAQ. The CDR3 is 15 residues long. With V trimmed by 5 bases and J by 3 bases, 8 bases remained unmatched. CDR3 sequence (DNA): TGTGCCAGCAGCCCGGATACGGACAGGGACTATGGCTACACCTTC. Protein product: CASSPDTDRDYGYTF.

This sequence joins TRBV29-1 and TRBJ2-7; the match to TRBD1 covers 8 bases. This CDR3 has 13 residues. Germline V gene data show CDR1 as SQVTM and CDR2 as ANQGSEA. The V segment lost 6 bases and the J segment 7 bases; nucleotides outside the gene matches: 11. In nucleotides, the CDR3 is TGCAGCGTCAGACAGGGGTCTCGAGTAGAGCAGTACTTC. It encodes CSVRQGSRVEQYF.

The chain couples TRBV7-9 to TRBJ1-1; maybe TRBD1 (5 bases). Per germline, CDR1 SEHNR and CDR2 FQNEAQ (reference sequence). The V end lost 5 bases, the J end lost 5 bases, and 12 bases lay between the germline ends. The CDR3 spans 13 residues. In nucleotides, the CDR3 is TGTGCCAGCAGCGCCGGGGGGGGAACTGAAGCTTTCTTT. Its protein is CASSAGGGTEAFF. Supplemented by reference TRBV7-9 and TRBJ1-1, the full variable domain reads DTGVSQNPRHKITKRGQNVTFRCDPISEHNRLYWYRQTLGQGPEFLTYFQNEAQLEKSRLLSDRFSAERPKGSFSTLEIQRTEQGDSAMYLCASSAGGGTEAFFGQGTRLTVV.

The DNA of the CDR3 is TGTGCCACCAGCAGAGGACAGGGAAGTGGCGAAAAACTGTTTTTT. This gives the protein CATSRGQGSGEKLFF. This rearrangement joins TRBV15 to TRBJ1-4, with 7 positions matching TRBD1. The CDR3 has 15 residues. Germline V gives CDR1 LNHNV, CDR2 YYDKDF (reference sequence). Germline trimming cut 1 base from V and 8 bases from J; bases unmatched to any gene: 7.

The CDR3 bases are TGTGCCAGCAGCGTAGGAGATTACTCGGGCTCCTATAATTCACCCCTCCACTTT. Translated, it gives CASSVGDYSGSYNSPLHF. V and J are TRBV9 and TRBJ1-6, with D unresolved. The CDR3 has 18 amino acids. Germline V gene data show CDR1 as SGDLS and CDR2 as YYNGEE. V was pared by 0 bases and J by 0 bases, with 13 bases between.

The chain employs TRBV25-1 and TRBJ1-1; no firm D call. Between the trimmed V and J ends, which lost 6 bases and 1 base, there was a span of 21 bases. This CDR3 is 17 amino acids long. Germline-derived CDR1 and CDR2 are MGHDK and SYGVNS. The CDR3 is CASRQTGVGRGNTEAFF. In DNA form, the CDR3 reads TGTGCCAGCAGACAAACTGGGGTAGGACGGGGGAACACTGAAGCTTTCTTT. Variable domain in full (rest from reference TRBV25-1 and TRBJ1-1): EADIYQTPRYLVIGTGKKITLECSQTMGHDKMYWYQQDPGMELHLIHYSYGVNSTEKGDLSSESTVSRIRTEHFPLTLESARPSHTSQYLCASRQTGVGRGNTEAFFGQGTRLTVV.

In DNA, the CDR3 is TGTGCCAGCAGCGTAGCGGGTGCCCTCCACACAGATACGCAGTATTTT. Translating it yields CASSVAGALHTDTQYF. The chain carries TRBV9 and TRBJ2-3; D is undetermined. The CDR3 has 16 amino acids. Per germline, CDR1 SGDLS and CDR2 YYNGEE. V was trimmed by 0 bases and J by 2 bases, leaving 13 bases between them.

The V gene is TRBV7-2, the J gene TRBJ2-2, with 9 bases aligning to TRBD1. The germline gives CDR1 SGHTA, CDR2 FQGNSA. The length of the CDR3 is 15 residues. J gave up 5 bases and V 6 bases, and 7 bases lay outside the gene matches. CDR3 bases: TGTGCCAGCAGACTACCGGGACAGGGAACCGGGGAGCTGTTTTTT. Protein sequence: CASRLPGQGTGELFF.

The chain carries TRBV19 and TRBJ2-5; D may be TRBD1 (5 bases). V was shortened by 2 bases and J by 4 bases, with 8 bases between the two germline ends. CDR1 and CDR2 from the germline V gene are LNHDA and SQIVND (reference sequence). The CDR3 contains 13 residues. This CDR3 is CASSIRTLETQYF. CDR3 sequence (DNA): TGTGCCAGTAGTATAAGGACACTAGAGACCCAGTACTTC. Full variable domain (missing parts from reference TRBV19 and TRBJ2-5): DGGITQSPKYLFRKEGQNVTLSCEQNLNHDAMYWYRQDPGQGLRLIYYSQIVNDFQKGDIAEGYSVSREKKESFPLTVTSAQKNPTAFYLCASSIRTLETQYFGPGTRLLVL.

This clone was seen once. The CDR3 loop reads CASNPGQSYEQYV. In DNA form, the CDR3 reads TGTGCCAGCAACCCGGGACAGAGCTACGAGCAGTACGTC. The chain carries TRBV28 and TRBJ2-7; TRBD1 aligns across 7 bases. V lost 7 bases to trimming and J lost 3 bases; unmatched junction nucleotides: 6. The CDR3 has 13 residues. CDR1 and CDR2 from the germline V gene are MDHEN and SYDVKM.

This rearrangement joins TRBV9 to TRBJ1-1, with 7 bases lining up with TRBD1. Unmatched junction bases numbered 6, after V lost 3 bases and J lost 1 base. The CDR3 runs 15 residues. CDR1 is SGDLS, CDR2 YYNGEE, per germline. In DNA form, the CDR3 reads TGTGCCAGCAGCGCCTCAGGGGGTAGGAACACTGAAGCTTTCTTT. This gives the protein CASSASGGRNTEAFF.

The chain combines TRBV19 with TRBJ2-2; weak D call: TRBD1 (5 bases). Trimming left V 6 bases short and J 5 bases short, with 16 bases between. The germline gives CDR1 LNHDA, CDR2 SQIVND (reference sequence). The CDR3 has 15 residues. The DNA of the CDR3 is TGTGCCAGTAGGGGGCAGGGAAAATTGACCGGGGAGCTGTTTTTT. Translating gives CASRGQGKLTGELFF.

The chain employs TRBV25-1 and TRBJ2-3; TRBD2 agrees at 7 bases. V trimming: 3 bases; J trimming: 4 bases; junction bases outside the gene matches: 13. Per the germline V gene, CDR1 is MGHDK and CDR2 is SYGVNS. The CDR3 runs to 17 residues. The CDR3 nucleotides are TGTGCCAGCAGTGAGGCATATCGCAGCGGGGCATCAGATACGCAGTATTTT. This gives the protein CASSEAYRSGASDTQYF.

The chain couples TRBV11-2 to TRBJ2-1; D call uncertain. The V end was cut by 0 bases, the J end by 11 bases, with 8 bases between. Per the germline V gene, CDR1 is SGHAT and CDR2 is FQNNGV. This CDR3 comprises 12 residues. The CDR3 sequence is CASSLESFQQFF. CDR3 sequence (DNA): TGTGCCAGCAGCTTAGAGAGTTTCCAGCAGTTCTTC.

The chain couples TRBV28 to TRBJ2-1; the D gene is possibly TRBD1 (6 bases). Germline V lookup: CDR1 MDHEN, CDR2 SYDVKM. The CDR3 covers 17 residues. Trimming took 2 bases from V and 1 from J, leaving 15 bases between them. CDR3 region: CASSLGIRGPSYNEQFF. The CDR3 DNA reads as TGTGCCAGCAGTTTAGGGATCAGGGGACCTTCCTACAATGAGCAGTTCTTC.

The chain is built from TRBV4-1 and TRBJ2-7, with TRBD2 matching over 13 bases. Trimming at V came to 4 bases and at J to 0 bases, leaving 12 bases not matched to a gene. CDR1 and CDR2 (germline): MGHRA, YSYEKL. The CDR3 has 19 amino acids. The DNA of the CDR3 is TGCGCCAGCAGCCGCCCGGGACTAGCGGGGCCCAAAAGCTCCTACGAGCAGTACTTC. Its translation is CASSRPGLAGPKSSYEQYF.

CDR3 coding DNA: TGTGCCAGCCACCCCGGGACAGTGAACACTGAAGCTTTCTTT. This translates into CASHPGTVNTEAFF. This sequence joins TRBV19 and TRBJ1-1, with 7 bases fitting TRBD1. Germline CDR1 reads LNHDA; CDR2 reads SQIVND (reference sequence). V shed 9 bases, J shed 0 bases, and the junction held 7 bases outside the gene matches. The CDR3 covers 14 residues.

J is TRBJ2-1 and V is TRBV19, with 7 bases matching TRBD1. Germline trimming cut 4 bases from V and 4 bases from J; bases unmatched to any gene: 4. The CDR3 contains 14 residues. The germline gives CDR1 LNHDA, CDR2 SQIVND (reference sequence). The CDR3 region is CASSRDSLYNEQFF. CDR3 nucleotides: TGTGCCAGTAGTAGGGACAGTCTTTACAATGAGCAGTTCTTC.

This clone has just a few counts. This rearrangement joins TRBV10-1 to TRBJ1-1; possibly TRBD1 for D (5 bases). Germline loops: CDR1 WNHNN, CDR2 SYGVQD (reference sequence). This CDR3 has 13 amino acids. V lost 6 bases, J lost 7 bases, and 15 bases lay in between. The DNA of the CDR3 is TGCGCCAGCAGAGAGACAGCTCGTGGTGAAGCTTTCTTT. Amino acids: CASRETARGEAFF.

This sequence joins TRBV7-8 and TRBJ2-4; tentative D call: TRBD1 (6 bases). V shed 4 bases and J shed 12 bases, with 16 bases lying between them. Germline V lookup: CDR1 SGHVS, CDR2 FQNEAQ. The CDR3 has 13 residues. CDR3 loop: CASSSGQLSTQYF. The CDR3 coding sequence is TGTGCCAGCAGCTCAGGACAGCTCTCGACTCAGTACTTC. Full variable domain (missing parts from reference TRBV7-8 and TRBJ2-4): GAGVSQSPRYKVAKRGQDVALRCDPISGHVSLFWYQQALGQGPEFLTYFQNEAQLDKSGLPSDRFFAERPEGSVSTLKIQRTQQEDSAVYLCASSSGQLSTQYFGAGTRLSVL.

The chain carries TRBV7-2 and TRBJ2-1, with TRBD2 matching over 14 bases. Germline CDR1 is SGHTA and CDR2 is FQGNSA. The CDR3 has 15 residues. After removal of 6 bases from V and 9 bases from J, the junction contained 7 bases not matched to a gene. This CDR3 reads CASRQTSGGAGEQFF. The CDR3 DNA is TGTGCCAGCAGACAGACTAGCGGGGGGGCAGGTGAGCAGTTCTTC.

The CDR3 here is CATSRDRVGEQYF. As DNA, the CDR3 is TGTGCCACCAGCAGAGACAGGGTGGGCGAGCAGTACTTC. V is TRBV15 and J is TRBJ2-7; D is possibly TRBD1 (5 bases). Germline V lookup: CDR1 LNHNV, CDR2 YYDKDF (reference sequence). V was trimmed by 0 bases and J by 6 bases, leaving 9 bases between them. The CDR3 is 13 residues long.

V gene TRBV4-2 combines with J gene TRBJ2-1; TRBD2 agrees at 11 bases. V was pared by 0 bases and J by 5 bases, with 6 bases of the junction left unmatched. CDR3 length: 17 residues. Germline V gene data show CDR1 as LGHNA and CDR2 as YNFKEQ. DNA for the CDR3: TGTGCCAGCAGCCAAGAAGTTGGGACTAGCGGAAACAATGAGCAGTTCTTC. This gives the protein CASSQEVGTSGNNEQFF.

The V gene is TRBV27, the J gene TRBJ1-2; D is uncertain. This CDR3 is 13 amino acids long. Germline CDR1 is MNHEY and CDR2 is SMNVEV (reference sequence). V was trimmed by 3 bases and J by 2 bases, leaving 7 bases between them. The CDR3 region is CASSFRWNYGYTF. CDR3 DNA: TGTGCCAGCAGTTTTCGGTGGAACTATGGCTACACCTTC.

Remarks on this clone: It is unclear where the CDR3 begins or ends on the DNA, so no DNA is shown, and the CDR3 is as TCRdb lists it. The chain is built from TRBV1 and TRBJ1-1. TRBV1 is a listed pseudogene. The CDR3 totals 12 residues, both ends included. This CDR3 reads CTSSRVGDGAFF.